These 5 T cell receptor beta chains were sequenced from one sample in a study of blood T cell repertoires in COVID-19. Clones were sequenced by immunoSEQ multiplex PCR, and TCRdb holds only the in-frame ones, with some missing. The sample yields some 150,000 clones, 87% seen once. Sequenced sample: peripheral blood. The source of these receptors is a woman in her fifties or sixties with acute or convalescent COVID-19.

V and J are TRBV5-1 and TRBJ2-1; TRBD2 agrees at 10 bases. The germline V gene has CDR1 SGHRS and CDR2 YFSETQ. V was pared by 4 bases and J by 4 bases, with 14 bases of the junction left unmatched. This CDR3 has 18 amino acids. CDR3 amino acids: CASSVRGLAGAPYNEQFF. CDR3 bases: TGCGCCAGCAGCGTCAGAGGGCTAGCGGGGGCCCCTTACAATGAGCAGTTCTTC.

The chain joins TRBV30 to TRBJ1-2, with 7 nucleotides matching TRBD1. Germline trimming cut 1 base from V and 5 bases from J; bases unmatched to any gene: 4. In germline, CDR1 is GTSNPN, CDR2 SVGIG (reference sequence). CDR3 size: 13 residues. The CDR3 DNA sequence: TGTGCCTGGAGTGAGGGGACAGCTTATGGCTACACCTTC. It translates to CAWSEGTAYGYTF.

By share of the sample, this clone is medium-sized. This CDR3 is CASSLGGGYGYTF. The CDR3 bases are TGTGCCAGCAGTTTAGGGGGAGGCTATGGCTACACCTTC. V is TRBV27 and J is TRBJ1-2; D perhaps matches TRBD1 (5 bases). This CDR3 contains 13 residues. Germline V gene data show CDR1 as MNHEY and CDR2 as SMNVEV (reference sequence). V gave up 2 bases and J gave up 4 bases, with 8 bases separating them.

This chain joins TRBV4-2 and TRBJ1-2; no clear D. The CDR3 is 14 amino acids. Germline V gene lookup returns CDR1 LGHNA and CDR2 YNFKEQ. V lost 0 bases and J lost 3, with 8 bases in between. The chain's CDR3 is CASSQDEGYYGYTF. CDR3 sequence (DNA): TGTGCCAGCAGCCAAGATGAGGGTTACTATGGCTACACCTTC.

This clone was detected only once. In the same sample, other DNA sequences code for this CDR3. The V and J genes are TRBV18 and TRBJ2-3; D is possibly TRBD1 (5 bases). The CDR3 spans 13 residues. V lost 2 bases and J 3 bases, leaving 6 bases between the germline ends. The germline CDR1 and CDR2 sequences are KGHSH and LQKENI. Here the CDR3 reads CASSPSGTDTQYF. The CDR3 nucleotides read TGTGCCAGCTCACCATCAGGGACAGATACGCAGTATTTT.